These T cell receptor beta chains were read from a single sample in a study of blood T cell repertoires in COVID-19. Data came from immunoSEQ multiplex PCR; TCRdb stores just in-frame clones and leaves some out. The sample contains approximately 68,000 clones, roughly three quarters of which appear only once. Input material: peripheral blood. These receptors originate from a woman aged 45-59 years with acute or convalescent COVID-19. Each CDR3 is given with its conserved first and last residue. D genes are given only for firm matches. Clone size is shown for a subset of rows, as once, few, many or a class of expanded clone.

- | TRBJ2-5 | - | TRBV15 | CATSIRDRQETQYF
TRBD1 | TRBJ2-7 | - | TRBV5-1 | CASSLEGQPVQYF
TRBD2 | TRBJ2-3 | - | TRBV19 | CASSMSGLAGGPGMQYF
TRBD1 | TRBJ1-6 | few | TRBV19 | CASSTTPGQGASPLHF
- | TRBJ2-2 | - | TRBV5-1 | CASRWQGGTGELFF
- | TRBJ2-2 | - | TRBV24-1 | CATSDVGAGNTGELFF
TRBD1 | TRBJ1-1 | - | TRBV3-1/TRBV3-2 | CASSKDRANTEAFF
- | TRBJ1-6 | - | TRBV25-1 | CASKQGAGVGNSPLHF
- | TRBJ1-5 | - | TRBV7-2 | CASSADSGYQPQHF
- | TRBJ2-2 | - | TRBV28 | CASIEGGSRHRGELFF
TRBD1 | TRBJ1-4 | few | TRBV11-2 | CASSLGSGTVNEKLFF
- | TRBJ1-1 | - | TRBV15 | CATRDSANTEAFF
- | TRBJ1-6 | once | TRBV5-5 | CASSLQQLNSPLHF
- | TRBJ1-1 | - | TRBV18 | CASSPDTGFGRAFF
- | TRBJ1-6 | - | TRBV6-2/TRBV6-3 | CASSSPAAGESPLHF
- | TRBJ2-4 | - | TRBV7-6 | CASSLPTGLYKNIQYF
TRBD1 | TRBJ2-7 | - | TRBV11-2 | CASSSLLQGAGEQYF